The sequence of this TCR beta chain was determined in a study of blood T cell repertoires in COVID-19. At the level of the study: Acute and convalescent COVID-19 samples came from the United States, Italy and Spain. From T cells, B-cell-depleted T cells, or PBMCs came the material, which was cDNA or gDNA.

The CDR3 runs to 15 residues. The germline CDR1 and CDR2 sequences are SNHLY and FYNNEI. V shed 4 bases and J shed 2 bases, with 11 bases lying between them. In the study's own analysis: Amplification of reference gene primers was used by the study to estimate nucleated cell counts. Libraries were prepared by immunoSEQ multiplex PCR; TCRdb keeps only in-frame clonotypes and omits some of them. V, J and clone size are taken as reported in that table, and D and trimming were inferred from the DNA itself. The profile shows 120,000 to 150,000 clones, around 81% of them singletons. The receptor was derived from a middle-aged woman with active or convalescent COVID-19. The sample was peripheral blood. The chain recombines TRBV2 with TRBJ1-4; no firm D call. The CDR3 nucleotides are TGTGCCAGCAGTGCACCGGGAAATACTAATGAAAAACTGTTTTTT. It is translated as CASSAPGNTNEKLFF.